This T cell receptor (beta chain) was sequenced for a study of blood T cell repertoires in COVID-19. This clone has only one observation. The V gene's germline CDR1 is GTSNPN and CDR2 SVGIG (reference sequence). The CDR3 spans 13 residues. Trimming pared 4 bases from V and 2 bases from J, leaving 10 bases between. Data came from immunoSEQ multiplex PCR; TCRdb stores just in-frame clones and leaves some out. Here the sample spans roughly 120,000 clones, approximately 87% being singletons. The receptor's source is a woman aged 50 to 65 with acute or convalescent COVID-19. This chain connects TRBV30 to TRBJ2-3, with D possibly TRBD1 on 7 matching bases. Sequencing used peripheral blood. CDR3 region: CAWTGGLTDTQYF. CDR3 bases: TGTGCCTGGACAGGGGGGCTCACAGATACGCAGTATTTT.